This T cell receptor (beta chain) was captured in a study of cytomegalovirus exposure and HLA in healthy donors (dated by TCRdb to the late 2010s). With respect to the entire study: An earlier analysis of about 560 of the donors reported 276 Gb of sequence data and about 120 million unique TCR beta sequences obtained from roughly 170 million T cells. Roughly 300 gigabases of sequencing data and approximately 93 million unique TCR sequences were included in an early release covering about 700 HLA-typed donors. Of the roughly 390 genotyped donors, roughly 85% fell in the genetic ancestry cluster associated with self-reported Caucasian donors. The study was designed to test whether signatures of past pathogen exposure could be identified by cataloging public T cell receptors. The study used immunosequencing to profile the T cell repertoires of hundreds of subjects and linked those repertoires to cytomegalovirus serostatus. A separate validation cohort of 100 to 150 different subjects was used in addition to the roughly 700-subject first cohort. To predict cytomegalovirus infection status, the study brought together high-throughput TCR immunosequencing, statistical association of individual TCRs with disease status, and machine learning. A later analysis re-examined previously published TCR beta repertoires from more than 600 donors and added high-resolution HLA genotyping to investigate patterns of TCR occurrence. Rather than drawing on any new phenotypic data, the later analysis identified candidate immune exposures from TCR beta sequences and the way those sequences occurred across donors. An earlier analysis of approximately 580 of the donors used high-throughput TCR beta sequencing to judge whether each TCR beta V gene segment behaved as functional or pseudogenic. Donor age, sex, ethnicity and CMV serostatus were collected together with the repertoire data. A later genetic analysis took genome-wide SNP genotypes for about 65% of the 666 donors and used that subset as a discovery cohort. All discovery cohort repertoires had been generated using a single sequencing platform. Both class I and class II loci were covered by HLA typing, at four-digit resolution. Typing coverage differed by locus: A, B, C, DRB1 and DQB1 were typed in about 629-640 donors, DQA1 in approximately 520, DPA1 in 600 to 610, and DPB1 in approximately 450. Five DR-DQ haplotypes were handled as single units for association and clustering because linkage in the cohort was strong. Across some 400 genotyped donors of the cohort, an average of approximately 240,000 unique TCR beta nucleotide sequences per donor were sequenced, and roughly 18% of those sequences were non-productive. Summary of the overall study and its limitations: Roughly uniform sequencing depth across donors was assumed in presence/absence analyses, although this assumption may not hold. The study gave a list of about 160 TCR beta chains associated with cytomegalovirus. In a later genetic analysis, fewer N-insertions in productive TCRs were reported among donors in an Asian-associated ancestry cluster than the 666-donor mean. Several of the top co-occurrence clusters appeared to be linked to parvovirus B19, influenza, CMV and Epstein-Barr virus, according to a later analysis. According to a later analysis, most CMV-associated TCR beta chains appeared to be HLA-restricted, and the HLA associations seemed to be driven largely by CMV exposure. CMV serostatus was the only immune exposure information available for the cohort. The authors suggested that the approach could potentially be extended to other disease states and immunological phenotypes. In a later genetic analysis, a missense DCLRE1C variant was associated with V-gene and J-gene trimming of TCR beta chains, and the association was replicated in an independent cohort. Because some donors lacked HLA typing at each locus, the association tests relied only on the typed subset. A further reported finding was that TCR beta sequences accurately predicted the HLA-A and HLA-B alleles for most subjects in the first cohort. Most TCR sequences were observed very rarely across donors, whereas some public TCRs were present in many individuals. The classifier was reported to diagnose cytomegalovirus status with high specificity and sensitivity in both the original cohort and the validation cohort. Linkage disequilibrium might explain the correlated functional status among segregating V segments, but an unknown experimental factor could not be ruled out. Some IMGT-functional V segments, including TRBV6-2 and TRBV6-3, could not be told apart with the 87-base-pair reads, so those segments were excluded. Broadly in line with IMGT annotations, most TCR beta V segments showed up in productive rearrangements about 87% or about 30% of the time in an earlier analysis of several hundred of the donors. Compared with equally common non-associated chains, HLA-associated TCR beta chains in a later analysis were more clonally expanded and had lower generation probabilities. A later analysis found that TCR association rates varied across HLA loci, with DRB1 alleles showing the most associated TCRs and HLA-C alleles the fewest. Some 16 rarely observed V segments, including chromosome 9 orphons, were excluded from the earlier analysis of several hundred of the donors because counts were too low. Assigning TCR associations to individual alleles was difficult when HLA alleles, especially DR and DQ, strongly co-occurred. Only TCR beta chains were sequenced in this cohort, and the absence of alpha or paired-chain data limited detectable features. A few of the identified cytomegalovirus-associated TCR beta chains were confirmed in vitro to be specific for cytomegalovirus antigens. A later analysis associated 16,951 TCR beta sequences with specific HLA alleles at a false discovery rate of 0.05. A cluster of highly shared sequence variants was judged likely to be a technical artifact of the sequencing pipeline.

Comments on this clone: Its antigen is currently not known. Base quality data are lacking; no much larger clone is found one base away.

The cohort consisted of approximately 690 healthy bone marrow donors. Cohort members were all nominally healthy when sampled, although unrecorded immune exposures were likely present. The donor tested CMV seronegative, placing the donor among the 350 to 400 seronegative members of the cohort. Each donor provided a peripheral blood sample, and peripheral blood mononuclear cells were used for TCR beta sequencing. Genomic DNA extraction from the blood cell samples was performed with the Qiagen DNeasy Blood Extraction Kit. From the cysteine up to the phenylalanine, the CDR3 has a length of 14 residues. Of the read, only the CDR3 DNA is kept; its 42 bases are in frame from base 1. Reading the germline V gene gives CDR1 SQVTM and CDR2 ANQGSEA. After removal of 4 bases from V and 11 bases from J, the junction retains 12 bases not matched to a gene. The receptor library was made with the immunoSEQ multiplex PCR assay. For the multiplex PCR, a mixture combining 60 forward primers for TCR Vbeta segments and 13 reverse primers for TCR Jbeta segments was used. The CDR3 region of rearranged TCR beta genes was amplified from genomic DNA with a multiplex PCR assay. The amplified TCR beta libraries were sequenced on the Illumina HiSeq System as 87-base-pair reads. The original pipeline was this. A later analysis counted 65 million to 90 million unique TCR beta chains across the 550 to 800 repertoires, and some 11 million of these chains were shared by at least two donors. Raw reads were error-corrected and collapsed into unique sequences by a nearest-neighbor algorithm in which closely related sequences were merged to remove PCR and sequencing errors. V, D and J gene segments were assigned by aligning CDR3 sequences to IMGT reference sequences. For a sequence to be retained, a match of at least six nucleotides to both a V gene segment and a J gene segment was required. A rearrangement counted as productive if the CDR3 had no stop codons and remained in frame with V and J, and every other rearrangement counted as non-productive. Following IMGT convention, CDR3 was defined as the stretch from the second conserved V-encoded cysteine up to the conserved J-encoded phenylalanine. The earlier analysis of some 580 of the donors excluded any sequence lacking an unambiguous match to a single V gene segment. An earlier analysis of a few hundred of the donors called V segments functional above 56.7% productive rearrangements and segregating when the between-donor standard deviation exceeded 5%. To diagnose cytomegalovirus status from the catalog of TCR beta chain sequences, a statistical classification framework was built. In a later analysis, TCR nucleotide sequences were compared against IMGT/GENE-DB human TR gene sequences so that V and J genes could be assigned. A later analysis assigned CDR3 sequences and most-parsimonious VDJ recombination scenarios with the TCRdist pipeline. In a later analysis, every TCR beta chain was defined by the combination of its CDR3 amino acid sequence and its V-gene family, and reads without a unique V-gene family were dropped. In a later analysis, fewer than 600 highly shared, low-generation-probability nucleotide sequences were removed to address suspected cross-contamination and a sequencing artifact. For each public chain, a later analysis derived a clonal expansion index from normalized ranks of inferred template counts within each repertoire. In a later analysis, generation probabilities were computed with a VDJ recombination model fitted to out-of-frame rearrangements, and the resulting probabilities were checked against IGoR. A later analysis scored TCR-TCR, TCR-HLA and TCR-CMV co-occurrence with hypergeometric tests, applying a repertoire-size bias correction to TCR pairs. In a later analysis, false discovery rates were estimated by permuting HLA or CMV assignments 20 times. A later analysis grouped co-occurring TCRs with DBSCAN, adding TCRdist sequence similarity when clustering within HLA-allele-positive subsets. Co-occurrence clustering excluded repertoires with fewer than 30,000 or more than 120,000 public chains, plus five with anomalous nucleotide sharing. As stored in TCRdb, this immuneACCESS dataset retains in-frame rearrangements with V and J assigned. A fraction of the clones does not appear; measured against another copy, unresolved V genes explain less than half of the discrepancy, and the remainder lacks a known reason. The DNA was the basis for D and trimming; V, J and clone size are from that table. The sample has some 140,000 clones on record, about two thirds of them singletons. The ten largest account for roughly 2.5% of the sample.

Recombination connected TRBV29-1 to TRBJ2-4, with 9 bases in between that match TRBD1. The sample was PBMCs. The clonotype comes from a woman aged 40 to 50 in good health and CMV-seronegative. The CDR3 protein is CSVASTGGYGVQYF. Here is the DNA: TGCAGCGTTGCGTCGACAGGGGGATACGGGGTTCAGTACTTC.